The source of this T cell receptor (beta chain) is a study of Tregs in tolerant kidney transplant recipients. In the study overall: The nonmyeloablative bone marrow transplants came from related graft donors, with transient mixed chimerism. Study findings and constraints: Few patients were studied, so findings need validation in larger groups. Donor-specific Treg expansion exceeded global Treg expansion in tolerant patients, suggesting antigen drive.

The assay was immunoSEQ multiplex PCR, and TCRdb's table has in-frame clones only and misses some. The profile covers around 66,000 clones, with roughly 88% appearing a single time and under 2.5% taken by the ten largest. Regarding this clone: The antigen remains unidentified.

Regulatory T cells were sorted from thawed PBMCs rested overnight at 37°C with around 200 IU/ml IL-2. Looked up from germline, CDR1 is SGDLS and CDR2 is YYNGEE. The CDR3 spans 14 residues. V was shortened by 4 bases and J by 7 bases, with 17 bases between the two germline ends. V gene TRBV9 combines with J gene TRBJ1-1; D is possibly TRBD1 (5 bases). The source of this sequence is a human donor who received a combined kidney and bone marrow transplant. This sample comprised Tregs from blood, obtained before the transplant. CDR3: CASSPPRDRLEAFF. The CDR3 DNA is TGTGCCAGCAGCCCCCCTCGAGACAGACTTGAAGCTTTCTTT.